The clone carrying this T cell receptor beta chain was detected ten times or more. Antigen unknown. For the library, individual cDNA molecules each received unique molecular identifiers. Authors' processing steps: Counts of TCRs in each sample centred on a median of about 96,000 and extended from roughly 25,000 to 750,000. TCRdb re-called the RACE reads through MiXCR, storing one row per CDR3 protein. In this record, the V and J calls reflect TCRdb's handling and not the investigators' own analysis. The sample includes fewer than 85,000 distinct CDR3 sequences, over 7% of them seen just once. Time point indicated: healthy volunteer bleed at 6 weeks. Total RNA was isolated from unfractionated whole blood. This sample was included in a study of human T cells and chemical hapten exposure. About the research overall: Slight volume differences across pooled libraries mainly accounted for varying per-sample TCR yields.

General study results and limits: High-frequency TCRs, those above 1 in 1000, stayed the same after DPC sensitization.

CDR3 length: 13 residues. Germline V gene data show CDR1 as SQVTM and CDR2 as ANQGSEA. Trimming pared 5 bases from V and 5 bases from J, leaving 15 bases between. The specimen sequenced was whole blood. The rearrangement links TRBV29-1 to TRBJ1-1; maybe TRBD1 (6 bases). The origin of this receptor is a male donor in good health. Some clones in this sample may be carry-over from other donors' samples. CDR3 amino acids: CSVRFLGATEAFF. The CDR3 nucleotides are TGCAGCGTTCGTTTTTTGGGGGCAACTGAAGCTTTCTTT.